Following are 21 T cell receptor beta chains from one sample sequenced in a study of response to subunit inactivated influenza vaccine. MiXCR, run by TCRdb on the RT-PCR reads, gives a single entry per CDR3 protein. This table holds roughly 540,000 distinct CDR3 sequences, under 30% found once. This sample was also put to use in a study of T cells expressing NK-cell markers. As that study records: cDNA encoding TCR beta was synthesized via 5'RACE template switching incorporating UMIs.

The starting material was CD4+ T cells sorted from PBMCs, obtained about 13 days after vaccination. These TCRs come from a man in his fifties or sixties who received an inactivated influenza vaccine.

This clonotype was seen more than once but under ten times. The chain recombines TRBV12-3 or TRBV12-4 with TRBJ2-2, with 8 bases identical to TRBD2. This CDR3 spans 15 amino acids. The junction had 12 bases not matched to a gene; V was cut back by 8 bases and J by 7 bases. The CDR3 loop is CASRASGLVDGELFF. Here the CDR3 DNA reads TGTGCCAGCCGAGCTTCGGGACTAGTTGACGGGGAGCTGTTTTTT.

CDR3: CSASLSGQPQHF. The CDR3 DNA follows: TGCAGTGCTAGCCTTTCGGGTCAGCCCCAGCATTTT. The chain has TRBV20-1 and TRBJ1-5; the D is unclear. Looked up from germline, CDR1 is DFQATT and CDR2 is SNEGSKA (reference sequence). Between the trimmed V and J ends, which lost 3 bases and 6 bases, there was a span of 9 bases. The CDR3 spans 12 residues.

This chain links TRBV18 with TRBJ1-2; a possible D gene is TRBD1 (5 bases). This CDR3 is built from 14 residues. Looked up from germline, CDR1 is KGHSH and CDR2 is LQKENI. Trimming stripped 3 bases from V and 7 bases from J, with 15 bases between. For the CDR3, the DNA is TGTGCCAGCTCACCGGGAGACAGCTGGGCTGGCTACACCTTC. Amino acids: CASSPGDSWAGYTF.

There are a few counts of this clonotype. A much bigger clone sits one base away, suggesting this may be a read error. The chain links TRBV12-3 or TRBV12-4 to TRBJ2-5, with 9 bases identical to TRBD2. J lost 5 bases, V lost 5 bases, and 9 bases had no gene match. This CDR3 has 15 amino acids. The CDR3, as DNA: TGTGCCAGCAGTCCCGGGGGACTAGCTGGGGAGACCCAGTACTTC. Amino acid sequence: CASSPGGLAGETQYF.

CDR3 sequence: CAISDPGRKNQPQHF. CDR3 in DNA: TGTGCCATCAGTGACCCGGGACGGAAGAATCAGCCCCAGCATTTT. The chain recombines TRBV10-3 with TRBJ1-5, with a tentative D call TRBD1 (5 bases). Trimming stripped 3 bases from V and 4 bases from J, with 13 bases between. This CDR3 spans 15 amino acids. Germline V CDR1 and CDR2: ENHRY, SYGVKD.

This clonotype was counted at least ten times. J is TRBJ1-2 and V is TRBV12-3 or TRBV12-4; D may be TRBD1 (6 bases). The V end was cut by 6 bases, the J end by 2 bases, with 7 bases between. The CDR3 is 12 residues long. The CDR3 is CASSRGNYGYTF. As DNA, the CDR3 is TGTGCCAGCAGCAGGGGAAACTATGGCTACACCTTC.

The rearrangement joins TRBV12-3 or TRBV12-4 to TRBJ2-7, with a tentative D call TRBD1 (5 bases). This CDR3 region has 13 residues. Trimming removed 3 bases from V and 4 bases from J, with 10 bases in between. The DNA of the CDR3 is TGTGCCAGCAGTTTGAAGGGGATTTACGAGCAGTACTTC. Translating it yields CASSLKGIYEQYF.

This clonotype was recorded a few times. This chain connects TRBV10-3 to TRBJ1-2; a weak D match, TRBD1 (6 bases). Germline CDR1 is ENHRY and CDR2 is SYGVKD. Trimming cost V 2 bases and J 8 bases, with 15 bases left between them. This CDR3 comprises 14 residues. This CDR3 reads CAISEAQGLRGYTF. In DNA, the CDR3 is TGTGCCATCAGTGAGGCTCAGGGGTTACGGGGCTACACCTTC.

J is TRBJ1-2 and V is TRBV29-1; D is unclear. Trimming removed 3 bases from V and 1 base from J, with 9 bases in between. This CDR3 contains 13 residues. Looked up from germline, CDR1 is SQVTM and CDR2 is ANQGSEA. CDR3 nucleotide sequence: TGCAGCGTTGAGGTGGCCGATAACTATGGCTACACCTTC. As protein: CSVEVADNYGYTF.

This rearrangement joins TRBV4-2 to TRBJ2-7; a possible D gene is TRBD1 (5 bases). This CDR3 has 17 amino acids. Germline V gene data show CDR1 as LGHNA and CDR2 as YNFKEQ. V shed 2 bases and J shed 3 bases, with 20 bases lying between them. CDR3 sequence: CASSQIGIMGRIYEQYF. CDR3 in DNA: TGTGCCAGCAGCCAAATCGGCATCATGGGGCGCATCTACGAGCAGTACTTC.

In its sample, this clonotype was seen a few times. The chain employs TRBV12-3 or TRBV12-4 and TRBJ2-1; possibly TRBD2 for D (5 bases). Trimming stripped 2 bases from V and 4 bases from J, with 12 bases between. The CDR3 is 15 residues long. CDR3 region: CASSLSGLAYNEQFF. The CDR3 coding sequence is TGTGCCAGCAGTTTAAGCGGACTGGCTTACAATGAGCAGTTCTTC.

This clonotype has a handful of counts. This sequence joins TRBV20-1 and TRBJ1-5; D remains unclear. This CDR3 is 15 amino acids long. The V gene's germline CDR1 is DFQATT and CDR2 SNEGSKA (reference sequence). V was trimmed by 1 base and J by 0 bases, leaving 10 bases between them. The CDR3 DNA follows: TGCAGTGCTAGAGCCCGGGCTTCTAGCAATCAGCCCCAGCATTTT. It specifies CSARARASSNQPQHF.

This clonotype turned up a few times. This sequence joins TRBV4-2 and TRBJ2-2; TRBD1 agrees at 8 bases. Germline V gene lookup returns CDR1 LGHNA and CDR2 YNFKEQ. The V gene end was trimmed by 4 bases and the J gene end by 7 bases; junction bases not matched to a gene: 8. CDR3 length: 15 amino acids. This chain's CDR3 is CASSLSRGHGGELFF. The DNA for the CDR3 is TGTGCCAGCAGCCTGAGCAGGGGGCATGGCGGGGAGCTGTTTTTT.

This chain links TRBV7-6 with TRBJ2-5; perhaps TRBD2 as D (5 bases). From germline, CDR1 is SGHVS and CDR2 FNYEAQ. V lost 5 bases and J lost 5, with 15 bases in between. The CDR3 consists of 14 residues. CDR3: CASSHPSPGETQYF. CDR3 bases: TGTGCCAGCAGCCACCCCAGTCCGGGGGAGACCCAGTACTTC.

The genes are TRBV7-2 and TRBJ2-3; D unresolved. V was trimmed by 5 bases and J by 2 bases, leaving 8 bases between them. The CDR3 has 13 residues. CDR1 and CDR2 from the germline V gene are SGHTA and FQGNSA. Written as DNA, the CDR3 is TGTGCCAGCAGCGCACCGAACACAGATACGCAGTATTTT. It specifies CASSAPNTDTQYF.

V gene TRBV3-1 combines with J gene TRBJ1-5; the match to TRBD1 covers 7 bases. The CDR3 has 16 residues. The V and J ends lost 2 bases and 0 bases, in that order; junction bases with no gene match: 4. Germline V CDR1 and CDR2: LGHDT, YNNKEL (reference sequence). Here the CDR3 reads CASSQTTGHSNQPQHF. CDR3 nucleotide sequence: TGTGCCAGCAGCCAAACGACAGGGCATAGCAATCAGCCCCAGCATTTT. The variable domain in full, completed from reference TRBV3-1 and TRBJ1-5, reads DTAVSQTPKYLVTQMGNDKSIKCEQNLGHDTMYWYKQDSKKFLKIMFSYNNKELIINETVPNRFSPKSPDKAHLNLHINSLELGDSAVYFCASSQTTGHSNQPQHFGDGTRLSIL.

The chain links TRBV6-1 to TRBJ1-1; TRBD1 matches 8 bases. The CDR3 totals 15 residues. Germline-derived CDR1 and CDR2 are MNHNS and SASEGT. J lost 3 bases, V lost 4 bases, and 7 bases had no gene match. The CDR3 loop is CASSGNRGGYTEAFF. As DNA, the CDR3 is TGTGCCAGCAGTGGCAACAGGGGGGGGTACACTGAAGCTTTCTTT.

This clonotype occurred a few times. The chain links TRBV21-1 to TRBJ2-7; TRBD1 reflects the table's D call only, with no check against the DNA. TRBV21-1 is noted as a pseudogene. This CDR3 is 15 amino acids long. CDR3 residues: CASSSLSPGQSEQYF. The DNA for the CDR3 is TGTGCCAGCAGCAGTCTTTCGCCGGGACAGAGCGAGCAGTACTTC.

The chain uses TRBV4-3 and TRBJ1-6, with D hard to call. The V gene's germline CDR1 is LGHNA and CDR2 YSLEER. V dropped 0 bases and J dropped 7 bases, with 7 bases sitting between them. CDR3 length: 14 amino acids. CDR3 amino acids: CASSQEAQNSPLHF. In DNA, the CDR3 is TGCGCCAGCAGCCAAGAGGCCCAAAATTCACCCCTCCACTTT.

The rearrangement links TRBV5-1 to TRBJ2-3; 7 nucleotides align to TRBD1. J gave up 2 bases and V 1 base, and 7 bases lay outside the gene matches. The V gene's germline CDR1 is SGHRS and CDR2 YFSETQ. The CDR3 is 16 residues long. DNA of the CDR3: TGCGCCAGCAGCTTGAAGTTGACAGGGCCCACAGATACGCAGTATTTT. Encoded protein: CASSLKLTGPTDTQYF.

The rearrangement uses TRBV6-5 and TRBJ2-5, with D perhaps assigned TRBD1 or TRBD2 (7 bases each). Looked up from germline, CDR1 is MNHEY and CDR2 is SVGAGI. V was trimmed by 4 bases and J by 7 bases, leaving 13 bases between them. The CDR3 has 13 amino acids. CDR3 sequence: CASSSTGEGTQYF. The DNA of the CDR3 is TGTGCCAGCAGTTCTACAGGGGAGGGGACCCAGTACTTC.